The 32 T cell receptor beta chains below come from one sample, sequenced in a study of post-analysis software for immune sequencing data. General study findings and limits: Included in a set of about 5 TRBV segments more frequent in patients than controls were TRBV5-6, TRBV5-1 and TRBV20-1.

Unique-molecular-identifier-tagged TCR beta cDNA libraries were used. Via MiXCR, TCRdb re-called the PCR reads, giving one row per CDR3 protein. This table has 700,000 to 800,000 distinct CDR3 sequences, about 32% appearing once. Their specific antigens are unknown. The sequenced sample was blood. The source of these receptors is a girl aged 5-17 years with multiple sclerosis.

This clonotype has a single count. One end of the junction is discordant with germline, which a read error may explain. This chain joins TRBV11-2 and TRBJ2-5; 8 bases match TRBD1. The CDR3 extends over 15 amino acids. Germline V gene lookup returns CDR1 SGHAT and CDR2 FQNNGV. CDR3 DNA sequence: TGTGTCAGCAGCTTCAGGGGGCTGCCCGAAGAGACCCAGTACTTC. Amino acid sequence: CVSSFRGLPEETQYF.

The chain links TRBV7-2 to TRBJ2-3, with 10 bases fitting TRBD1. Germline V gene data show CDR1 as SGHTA and CDR2 as FQGNSA. Trimming at V came to 3 bases and at J to 3 bases, leaving 15 bases not matched to a gene. The CDR3 has 19 amino acids. CDR3 amino acids: CASSLRRVSTGGETDTQYF. In DNA, the CDR3 is TGTGCCAGCAGCTTGCGGCGAGTATCGACAGGGGGCGAGACAGATACGCAGTATTTT.

The chain links TRBV5-6 to TRBJ1-5; perhaps TRBD1 as D (5 bases). From germline, CDR1 is SGHDT and CDR2 YYEEEE. Deletions cut 1 base from V and 1 base from J, with 12 bases between. CDR3 length: 16 amino acids. Here the CDR3 DNA reads TGTGCCAGCAGCTTGCGGGGGGTCGTCAGCAATCAGCCCCAGCATTTT. This gives the protein CASSLRGVVSNQPQHF.

The rearrangement links TRBV9 to TRBJ1-6; the match to TRBD1 covers 7 bases. Germline assignment: CDR1 SGDLS and CDR2 YYNGEE. The CDR3 extends over 17 amino acids. V lost 4 bases to trimming and J lost 0 bases; unmatched junction nucleotides: 7. As DNA, the CDR3 is TGTGCCAGCAGCACAGGGACAGTAACCTCCTATAATTCACCCCTCCACTTT. Protein sequence: CASSTGTVTSYNSPLHF.

This clonotype appeared a few times. The V and J genes are TRBV5-1 and TRBJ2-1, with D perhaps matching TRBD1 (5 bases). CDR1 SGHRS and CDR2 YFSETQ come from the germline V gene. This CDR3 is 13 amino acids long. V was clipped by 7 bases and J by 9 bases, with 17 bases between them. As DNA, the CDR3 is TGCGCCAGCCAAGGGCAGGGTGGTGGTGAGCAGTTCTTC. As protein: CASQGQGGGEQFF.

This clonotype came up a few times. V and J are TRBV3-1 and TRBJ2-1, with D tentatively TRBD1 (5 bases). Germline V gives CDR1 LGHDT, CDR2 YNNKEL (reference sequence). CDR3 size: 14 residues. V lost 1 base, J lost 5 bases, and 9 bases lay in between. CDR3: CASSQGQINNEQFF. In nucleotides, the CDR3 is TGTGCCAGCAGCCAAGGACAGATAAACAATGAGCAGTTCTTC.

This clonotype was observed at least ten times. The chain joins TRBV4-3 to TRBJ2-5, with 7 bases that match TRBD1. The CDR3 is 15 amino acids. The V segment lost 0 bases and the J segment 2 bases; nucleotides outside the gene matches: 3. From germline, CDR1 is LGHNA and CDR2 YSLEER. This chain's CDR3 is CASSQDWGQQETQYF. The CDR3 coding sequence is TGCGCCAGCAGCCAAGATTGGGGACAGCAAGAGACCCAGTACTTC.

This clonotype appeared a few times. V is TRBV20-1 and J is TRBJ2-3; tentatively, D is TRBD1 (6 bases). Trimming pared 5 bases from V and 1 base from J, leaving 16 bases between. CDR3 size: 15 residues. Germline CDR1 and CDR2: DFQATT and SNEGSKA (reference sequence). The CDR3 DNA is TGCAGTGCTGTCGGACATCCAGGGGGCACAGATACGCAGTATTTT. Translating gives CSAVGHPGGTDTQYF.

This clonotype appeared a few times. The chain uses TRBV5-1 and TRBJ2-3; possibly TRBD2 for D (6 bases). This CDR3 region has 16 residues. Trimming shortened V by 0 bases and J by 1 base, and 12 bases separated the two germline ends. The V gene's germline CDR1 is SGHRS and CDR2 YFSETQ. The CDR3 loop is CASSLAAGGGTDTQYF. CDR3 nucleotide sequence: TGCGCCAGCAGCTTGGCGGCCGGGGGAGGCACAGATACGCAGTATTTT. Complete variable domain (other parts from reference TRBV5-1 and TRBJ2-3): KAGVTQTPRYLIKTRGQQVTLSCSPISGHRSVSWYQQTPGQGLQFLFEYFSETQRNKGNFPGRFSGRQFSNSRSEMNVSTLELGDSALYLCASSLAAGGGTDTQYFGPGTRLTVL.

V usage is TRBV7-2 and J usage is TRBJ2-3, with 10 bases that match TRBD2. V shed 0 bases, J shed 1 base, and the junction held 4 bases outside the gene matches. The CDR3 totals 17 residues. Germline-derived CDR1 and CDR2 are SGHTA and FQGNSA. CDR3 amino acids: CASSLALAGVGTDTQYF. CDR3 in DNA: TGTGCCAGCAGCTTAGCCCTAGCGGGAGTTGGCACAGATACGCAGTATTTT. The complete variable domain, with remaining parts taken from reference TRBV7-2 and TRBJ2-3, reads GAGVSQSPSNKVTEKGKDVELRCDPISGHTALYWYRQSLGQGLEFLIYFQGNSAPDKSGLPSDRFSAERTGGSVSTLTIQRTQQEDSAVYLCASSLALAGVGTDTQYFGPGTRLTVL.

This clonotype has only a few counts. The chain uses TRBV20-1 and TRBJ2-3; perhaps D is TRBD1 or TRBD2 (5 bases each). The CDR3 has 15 amino acids. The germline V gene has CDR1 DFQATT and CDR2 SNEGSKA (reference sequence). Trimming took off 6 bases at V and 1 base at J, with 17 bases between the two ends. This CDR3 reads CSASEGQGGTDTQYF. The CDR3 nucleotides are TGCAGTGCCAGTGAGGGGCAGGGTGGCACAGATACGCAGTATTTT.

This chain connects TRBV6-5 to TRBJ1-1; possible D gene TRBD1, 6 bases. Germline loops: CDR1 MNHEY, CDR2 SVGAGI. CDR3 length equals 15 residues. The V and J ends lost 7 bases and 0 bases respectively, with 15 bases between them. The chain's CDR3 is CASKGTGHLNTEAFF. In DNA form, the CDR3 reads TGTGCCAGCAAAGGAACGGGACACTTGAACACTGAAGCTTTCTTT.

This clonotype was observed a few times. The rearrangement links TRBV6-6 to TRBJ2-1; 8 nucleotides agree with TRBD2. This CDR3 spans 17 amino acids. The germline V gene encodes CDR1 MNHNY and CDR2 SVGAGI (reference sequence). Trimming at V came to 6 bases and at J to 0 bases, leaving 10 bases not matched to a gene. The CDR3 nucleotides read TGTGCCAGCAGCCGGACACCGGGGACTAGCTCCTACAATGAGCAGTTCTTC. It translates to CASSRTPGTSSYNEQFF.

V usage is TRBV20-1 and J usage is TRBJ2-5; tentatively, D is TRBD2 (5 bases). The CDR3 spans 15 residues. Germline V gene lookup returns CDR1 DFQATT and CDR2 SNEGSKA (reference sequence). V was trimmed by 3 bases and J by 2 bases, leaving 16 bases between them. Here the CDR3 DNA reads TGCAGTGCTAGCCGCGGGCGGGCCCAACAAGAGACCCAGTACTTC. It yields the protein CSASRGRAQQETQYF.

This clonotype was detected only a few times. This sequence joins TRBV28 and TRBJ2-5; D is unresolved. Germline V gene data show CDR1 as MDHEN and CDR2 as SYDVKM. The CDR3 spans 12 residues. Trimming removed 7 bases from V and 1 base from J, with 7 bases in between. CDR3 sequence reads: CASTPGQETQYF. CDR3 nucleotides: TGTGCCAGCACCCCGGGCCAAGAGACCCAGTACTTC.

This clonotype was detected only a few times. The chain carries TRBV5-1 and TRBJ2-5; the D is unclear. V was cut by 0 bases and J by 5 bases, with 8 bases left in between. The CDR3 runs 13 residues. Germline loops: CDR1 SGHRS, CDR2 YFSETQ. As DNA, the CDR3 is TGCGCCAGCAGCTTGGACTCCGCGGAGACCCAGTACTTC. Amino acids: CASSLDSAETQYF.

In this sample, this clonotype turned up a few times. V gene TRBV5-1 combines with J gene TRBJ2-5; 12 bases map to TRBD1. The CDR3 covers 16 residues. With V trimmed by 3 bases and J by 3 bases, 6 bases remained unmatched. The germline V gene has CDR1 SGHRS and CDR2 YFSETQ. The CDR3 region has the DNA TGCGCCAGCAGCTGGGACAGGGGGCGTTTTGAAGAGACCCAGTACTTC. The encoded protein is CASSWDRGRFEETQYF.

V gene TRBV7-2 combines with J gene TRBJ1-1, with D maybe TRBD1 (5 bases). The CDR3 has 15 amino acids. Trimming stripped 5 bases from V and 5 bases from J, with 18 bases between. CDR1 is SGHTA and CDR2 is FQGNSA in the germline V gene. The CDR3 protein is CASSARVAGGTEAFF. The DNA of the CDR3 is TGTGCCAGCAGCGCAAGAGTGGCGGGGGGGACTGAAGCTTTCTTT. The full variable domain, rest sourced from reference TRBV7-2 and TRBJ1-1, is GAGVSQSPSNKVTEKGKDVELRCDPISGHTALYWYRQSLGQGLEFLIYFQGNSAPDKSGLPSDRFSAERTGGSVSTLTIQRTQQEDSAVYLCASSARVAGGTEAFFGQGTRLTVV.

The V call is TRBV10-3, the J call TRBJ2-7, with D hard to call. Looked up from germline, CDR1 is ENHRY and CDR2 is SYGVKD. CDR3 length: 13 residues. V was trimmed by 3 bases and J by 6 bases, leaving 12 bases between them. The DNA for the CDR3 is TGTGCCATCAGTGACCAATCGCCGGGCGAGCAGTACGTC. It encodes CAISDQSPGEQYV.

This clonotype was counted ten times or more. The chain has TRBV7-9 and TRBJ2-3, with 8 nucleotides matching TRBD1. Trimming took 6 bases from V and 0 from J; bases not matched to a gene: 5. CDR3 length: 15 amino acids. From germline, CDR1 is SEHNR and CDR2 FQNEAQ (reference sequence). The CDR3 DNA is TGTGCCAGCAGTCCCCGGACAGGGAGCACAGATACGCAGTATTTT. This gives the protein CASSPRTGSTDTQYF.

This clonotype was picked up a small number of times. V usage is TRBV20-1 and J usage is TRBJ1-5; possible D gene TRBD1, 5 bases. The CDR3 contains 14 residues. The ends were cut back, 6 bases at V and 5 bases at J, with 17 bases in the middle. Germline-derived CDR1 and CDR2 are DFQATT and SNEGSKA (reference sequence). CDR3 amino acids: CSAALGGVDQPQHF. Written as DNA, the CDR3 is TGCAGTGCCGCGCTGGGGGGGGTAGATCAGCCCCAGCATTTT.

The chain joins TRBV29-1 to TRBJ1-1, with no clear D. The CDR3 totals 16 residues. Germline V gives CDR1 SQVTM, CDR2 ANQGSEA. V dropped 5 bases and J dropped 0 bases, with 19 bases sitting between them. The CDR3 reads CSVQPTRLYMNTEAFF. The CDR3 coding sequence is TGCAGCGTTCAGCCGACCCGACTTTATATGAACACTGAAGCTTTCTTT.

The chain links TRBV7-9 to TRBJ2-2; either TRBD1 or TRBD2 may supply D (5 bases each). The germline V and J ends were trimmed by 4 bases and 2 bases, with 14 bases remaining between them. This CDR3 spans 16 amino acids. CDR1 is SEHNR, CDR2 FQNEAQ, per germline (reference sequence). CDR3 nucleotides: TGTGCCAGCAGCTCGCCGGGACGGCCCAACACCGGGGAGCTGTTTTTT. This sequence encodes CASSSPGRPNTGELFF.

The chain employs TRBV29-1 and TRBJ1-6, with 10 bases aligning to TRBD1. J gave up 7 bases and V 4 bases, and 1 base lay outside the gene matches. This CDR3 is 13 amino acids long. From germline, CDR1 is SQVTM and CDR2 ANQGSEA. The CDR3 nucleotides read TGCAGCGTTGCGGACAGGGGGAATTCACCCCTCCACTTT. Its protein product is CSVADRGNSPLHF.

This rearrangement joins TRBV6-5 to TRBJ2-6; D not resolved. Per the germline V gene, CDR1 is MNHEY and CDR2 is SVGAGI. CDR3 length equals 16 residues. V lost 0 bases and J 0 bases, leaving 6 bases between the germline ends. CDR3 DNA sequence: TGTGCCAGCAGTTACTCGAGGAGCTCTGGGGCCAACGTCCTGACTTTC. Translation gives CASSYSRSSGANVLTF.

J is TRBJ2-7 and V is TRBV7-8, with D perhaps TRBD2 (6 bases). With 4 bases removed from V and 5 bases from J, the gap between germline ends came to 18 bases. This CDR3 is built from 15 residues. Germline V gene data show CDR1 as SGHVS and CDR2 as FQNEAQ. The CDR3 DNA is TGTGCCAGCAGCTCGAGGGCGGGGACCATGGACGAGCAGTACTTC. Translating it yields CASSSRAGTMDEQYF. Filled out from reference TRBV7-8 and TRBJ2-7, the complete variable domain reads GAGVSQSPRYKVAKRGQDVALRCDPISGHVSLFWYQQALGQGPEFLTYFQNEAQLDKSGLPSDRFFAERPEGSVSTLKIQRTQQEDSAVYLCASSSRAGTMDEQYFGPGTRLTVT.

The chain joins TRBV5-1 to TRBJ2-5, with D perhaps given as TRBD1 or TRBD2 (5 bases each). V was trimmed by 0 bases and J by 4 bases, leaving 10 bases between them. The CDR3 runs 14 residues. The germline gives CDR1 SGHRS, CDR2 YFSETQ. CDR3 amino acids: CASSLEAGTETQYF. CDR3 sequence (DNA): TGCGCCAGCAGCTTGGAGGCAGGGACAGAGACCCAGTACTTC.

The V gene is TRBV27, the J gene TRBJ2-7, with 8 bases matching TRBD1. The CDR3 sequence is 13 residues long. Germline V CDR1 and CDR2: MNHEY, SMNVEV (reference sequence). Trimming cost V 3 bases and J 5 bases; bases outside gene matches: 3. For the CDR3, the DNA is TGTGCCAGCAGTTTGGACAGGGACAACGAGCAGTACTTC. Protein product: CASSLDRDNEQYF.

The chain recombines TRBV7-2 with TRBJ2-1; 11 nucleotides match TRBD1. CDR1 and CDR2 from the germline V gene are SGHTA and FQGNSA. CDR3 size: 16 residues. V gave up 6 bases and J gave up 2 bases; unmatched junction bases: 6. The CDR3 DNA sequence: TGTGCCAGCAGAACCGGGACAGGGGGAACCTACAATGAGCAGTTCTTC. Its translation is CASRTGTGGTYNEQFF.

This clonotype has just a few counts. This sequence joins TRBV7-2 and TRBJ2-7; D is ambiguous. Looked up from germline, CDR1 is SGHTA and CDR2 is FQGNSA. The CDR3 runs 13 residues. The ends were cut back, 5 bases at V and 6 bases at J, with 14 bases in the middle. CDR3 sequence reads: CASSLTPPGEQYF. The CDR3 DNA reads TGTGCCAGCAGCCTTACCCCCCCTGGCGAGCAGTACTTC.

CDR3 amino acids: CASSRQGEADTQYF. CDR3 DNA: TGTGCCAGCAGCCGACAGGGGGAGGCAGATACGCAGTATTTT. The genes are TRBV3-1 and TRBJ2-3; 9 bases map to TRBD1. Germline trimming cut 4 bases from V and 4 bases from J; bases unmatched to any gene: 3. This CDR3 contains 14 residues. Germline CDR1 reads LGHDT; CDR2 reads YNNKEL (reference sequence).

This clonotype was found a few times. This chain connects TRBV12-3 or TRBV12-4 to TRBJ1-6; tentative D call: TRBD1 (5 bases). The CDR3 contains 15 residues. Trimming pared 5 bases from V and 9 bases from J, leaving 17 bases between. The CDR3 reads CASSPRMGVLSPLHF. The CDR3 DNA follows: TGTGCCAGCAGTCCCCGGATGGGGGTCCTTTCACCCCTCCACTTT.